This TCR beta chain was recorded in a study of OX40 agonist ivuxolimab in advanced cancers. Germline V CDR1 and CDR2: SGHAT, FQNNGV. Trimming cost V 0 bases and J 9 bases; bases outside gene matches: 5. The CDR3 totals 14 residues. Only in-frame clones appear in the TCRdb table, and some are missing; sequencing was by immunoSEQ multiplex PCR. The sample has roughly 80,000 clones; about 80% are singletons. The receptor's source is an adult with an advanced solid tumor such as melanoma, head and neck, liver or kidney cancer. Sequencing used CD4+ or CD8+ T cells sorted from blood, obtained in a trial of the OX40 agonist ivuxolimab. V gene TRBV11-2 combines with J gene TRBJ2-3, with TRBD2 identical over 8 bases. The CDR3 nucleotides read TGTGCCAGCAGCTTAGATTCAGCGGGGGCCACGCAGTATTTT. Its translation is CASSLDSAGATQYF.